These 11 T cell receptor beta chains originate from one sample sequenced in a study of monozygotic twins with inflammatory bowel disease. TCRdb reprocessed the 5' RACE reads and keeps a single row for each CDR3 protein, giving no DNA. Its table lists about 440,000 distinct CDR3 sequences. Sequenced sample: blood. Receptor source: a human donor with ulcerative colitis or Crohn's disease, or a healthy co-twin of an affected twin (not recorded which).

V usage is TRBV6-5 and J usage is TRBJ2-1. This CDR3 has 14 residues. CDR1 is MNHEY and CDR2 is SVGAGI in the germline V gene. CDR3 region: CASSYSSVDNEQFF.

This chain connects TRBV24-1 to TRBJ2-3; absent DNA, TCRdb's TRBD1 call cannot be checked. Germline CDR1 KGHDR, CDR2 SFDVKD. This CDR3 is 12 amino acids long. CDR3 sequence reads: CATGTGTDTQYF.

The V call is TRBV7-9, the J call TRBJ2-7; no DNA is available, so the TRBD1 call from TCRdb remains unchecked. CDR3 length: 15 residues. Germline V gene lookup returns CDR1 SEHNR and CDR2 FQNEAQ (reference sequence). The CDR3 region is CASSLAGRYSYEQYF.

The rearrangement joins TRBV19 to TRBJ2-2; TCRdb picks TRBD1, but there is no DNA to check that call. The length of the CDR3 is 15 residues. Germline loops: CDR1 LNHDA, CDR2 SQIVND (reference sequence). CDR3 amino acids: CASSTRQGAIGELFF.

The chain carries TRBV12-3 or TRBV12-4 and TRBJ1-2; TCRdb gives TRBD1 as the D gene, but with no DNA this cannot be confirmed. CDR3 length: 16 residues. The CDR3 here is CASSPSDRGSNYGYTF.

This chain uses TRBV7-7 with TRBJ2-4. This CDR3 spans 17 amino acids. The germline gives CDR1 SSHAT, CDR2 FNYEAQ (reference sequence). CDR3 residues: CASPHRRIGIAKNIQYF.

This sequence joins TRBV5-1 and TRBJ2-1. From germline, CDR1 is SGHRS and CDR2 YFSETQ. CDR3 length equals 15 residues. CDR3: CASSLSHGPGIEQFF. The entire variable domain, with the rest obtained from reference TRBV5-1 and TRBJ2-1, is as follows: KAGVTQTPRYLIKTRGQQVTLSCSPISGHRSVSWYQQTPGQGLQFLFEYFSETQRNKGNFPGRFSGRQFSNSRSEMNVSTLELGDSALYLCASSLSHGPGIEQFFGPGTRLTVL.

This chain uses TRBV6-5 with TRBJ2-1. From germline, CDR1 is MNHEY and CDR2 SVGAGI. This CDR3 comprises 13 residues. CDR3 amino acids: CASSYQVQTEQFF.

The chain employs TRBV20-1 and TRBJ2-1; TCRdb reports TRBD1, a call that lacks DNA to check it against. The CDR3 covers 16 residues. CDR1 is DFQATT and CDR2 is SNEGSKA in the germline V gene (reference sequence). The CDR3 loop reads CSAKRLGQGIYNEQFF.

J is TRBJ2-7 and V is TRBV5-4. Germline assignment: CDR1 SGHNT and CDR2 YYREEE (reference sequence). The CDR3 sequence is 16 residues long. CDR3 sequence reads: CASSLGPAESSYEQYF.

This chain uses TRBV5-1 with TRBJ1-4. Germline lookup yields CDR1 SGHRS and CDR2 YFSETQ. The CDR3 sequence is 14 residues long. CDR3 in amino acids: CASSLVAQNEKLFF.